Presented here are 12 T cell receptor beta chains from one specimen sequenced in a study of chemoradiotherapy in HPV16-positive cancers. Using immunoSEQ multiplex PCR, the repertoire was profiled, and TCRdb retains in-frame clones only, with some absent. The table lists approximately 9,000 clones, 85% to 90% of them singletons. This specimen consisted of blood, obtained from a patient who underwent chemoradiotherapy. Receptors originate from a human donor with HPV-associated anogenital cancer.

The chain employs TRBV5-1 and TRBJ2-7, with no clear D. Germline lookup yields CDR1 SGHRS and CDR2 YFSETQ. Trimming left V 1 base short and J 5 bases short, with 16 bases between. CDR3 length equals 15 residues. The CDR3 coding sequence is TGCGCCAGCAGCTTGTCCCTGGGCTACTCACACGAGCAGTACTTC. It encodes CASSLSLGYSHEQYF.

This chain connects TRBV30 to TRBJ1-2, with TRBD1 identical over 12 bases. Trimming took 2 bases from V and 6 from J; bases not matched to a gene: 7. Germline values: CDR1 GTSNPN, CDR2 SVGIG (reference sequence). The CDR3 totals 15 residues. The CDR3 DNA reads as TGTGCCTGGAGTATCGGGACAGGGGGCATGGATGGCTACACCTTC. This codes for CAWSIGTGGMDGYTF.

The chain recombines TRBV19 with TRBJ2-3; tentatively, D is TRBD2 (5 bases). Trimming took off 5 bases at V and 4 bases at J, with 16 bases between the two ends. In germline, CDR1 is LNHDA, CDR2 SQIVND (reference sequence). This CDR3 contains 15 residues. CDR3 amino acids: CASSPLREKADTQYF. Written as DNA, the CDR3 is TGTGCCAGTAGTCCCCTTAGGGAGAAGGCAGATACGCAGTATTTT.

This chain uses TRBV27 with TRBJ2-3; 7 bases are a match to TRBD2. V lost 5 bases to trimming and J lost 4 bases; unmatched junction nucleotides: 3. The germline V gene encodes CDR1 MNHEY and CDR2 SMNVEV (reference sequence). The CDR3 runs to 13 residues. The CDR3 spells CASSHRGADTQYF. The CDR3 DNA follows: TGTGCCAGCAGTCATCGGGGGGCAGATACGCAGTATTTT.

The genes are TRBV6-1 and TRBJ1-1; D perhaps matches TRBD1 (6 bases). The CDR3 loop spans 16 amino acids. Germline V gives CDR1 MNHNS, CDR2 SASEGT. The germline V and J ends were trimmed by 3 bases and 0 bases, with 14 bases remaining between them. CDR3 sequence reads: CASSDHRVDMNTEAFF. CDR3 sequence (DNA): TGTGCCAGCAGTGACCACAGGGTCGACATGAACACTGAAGCTTTCTTT.

The V and J genes are TRBV4-1 and TRBJ1-5; unclear D gene. V was trimmed by 8 bases and J by 0 bases, leaving 17 bases between them. The germline gives CDR1 MGHRA, CDR2 YSYEKL. CDR3 length: 16 residues. CDR3 DNA sequence: TGCGCCAGCGCTCGGACGGCGGGGTCTAGCAATCAGCCCCAGCATTTT. Protein product: CASARTAGSSNQPQHF.

The V gene is TRBV2, the J gene TRBJ2-2; unclear D gene. Per germline, CDR1 SNHLY and CDR2 FYNNEI. This CDR3 is 14 amino acids long. V was shortened by 7 bases and J by 0 bases, with 9 bases between the two germline ends. The CDR3 DNA sequence: TGTGCCAGCAAGGTCAGCCCGAACACCGGGGAGCTGTTTTTT. It codes for CASKVSPNTGELFF.

V usage is TRBV6-1 and J usage is TRBJ1-2; TRBD1 matches at 7 bases. The CDR3 length is 17 residues. The J segment lost 4 bases and the V segment lost 4 bases, leaving 15 bases of the junction unmatched. CDR1 and CDR2 (germline): MNHNS, SASEGT. The DNA of the CDR3 is TGTGCCAGCAGTGGGACGATAGGGGGCAGATCTTCCTATGGCTACACCTTC. As protein: CASSGTIGGRSSYGYTF.

Note on this clone: At one end, the junction sequence differs from germline, possibly due to a read error. The chain joins TRBV29-1 to TRBJ1-1; 10 bases are shared with TRBD1. The CDR3 extends over 14 amino acids. Germline V gives CDR1 SQVTM, CDR2 ANQGSEA. CDR3 DNA sequence: TGCAGCGTTGCGGTGGGACAGGGGAACGCTGAAGCTTTCTTT. Protein product: CSVAVGQGNAEAFF.

This clone appeared once. The V gene is TRBV2, the J gene TRBJ1-2; D unclear. With 7 bases removed from V and 0 bases from J, the gap between germline ends came to 9 bases. The CDR3 is 13 amino acids. In germline, CDR1 is SNHLY, CDR2 FYNNEI. In DNA form, the CDR3 reads TGTGCCAGCACAGTGGCGACTAACTATGGCTACACCTTC. This encodes CASTVATNYGYTF. Full variable domain (missing parts from reference TRBV2 and TRBJ1-2): EPEVTQTPSHQVTQMGQEVILRCVPISNHLYFYWYRQILGQKVEFLVSFYNNEISEKSEIFDDQFSVERPDGSNFTLKIRSTKLEDSAMYFCASTVATNYGYTFGSGTRLTVV.

The CDR3 DNA reads TGTGCCAGCAGTGAAGGCAGGGGGACGAATGAAAAACTGTTTTTT. It specifies CASSEGRGTNEKLFF. The chain has TRBV6-1 and TRBJ1-4; 7 bases match TRBD1. The V gene's germline CDR1 is MNHNS and CDR2 SASEGT. J gave up 5 bases and V 1 base, and 4 bases lay outside the gene matches. CDR3 length equals 15 residues.

Here the CDR3 DNA reads TGCGCCAGCAGCTCGATGGACTACAGTAGCTCTGGGGCCAACGTCCTGACTTTC. Protein product: CASSSMDYSSSGANVLTF. This rearrangement joins TRBV5-1 to TRBJ2-6, with D maybe TRBD2 (6 bases). The CDR3 is 18 amino acids. V gave up 3 bases and J gave up 0 bases, with 16 bases separating them. Per the germline V gene, CDR1 is SGHRS and CDR2 is YFSETQ.